Detailed here is one T cell receptor (beta chain). What it recognizes is unknown. Germline V gives CDR1 SGHTA, CDR2 FQGNSA. CDR3 length equals 16 residues. This entry belongs to a study of T cells expressing NK-cell markers. Overall study context: One of eight sequenced donors was HCMV-seronegative; the other seven were seropositive.

TCRdb reprocessed the 5' RACE reads and reports one entry per CDR3 protein, with no DNA. This sample's clone table lists 200,000 to 300,000 distinct CDR3 sequences. Regarding the study as a whole: HCMV specificity of the expanded NKG2C+ T cell clones was not established. Similarly, these clonotypes led the CD3+CD56-NKG2C+ fraction as well in several donors.

This clonotype originated in a man between 18 and 29 years old in good health. This sequence joins TRBV7-2 and TRBJ2-7; TCRdb outputs TRBD1, but without DNA this stays unchecked. Sequencing was done on a sample of blood T cells: a sorted CD56 or NKG2C T cell subset, CD4+ or CD8+ T cells, or bulk PBMC T cells (not recorded which). CDR3 in amino acids: CASSLASRVGSYEQYF.